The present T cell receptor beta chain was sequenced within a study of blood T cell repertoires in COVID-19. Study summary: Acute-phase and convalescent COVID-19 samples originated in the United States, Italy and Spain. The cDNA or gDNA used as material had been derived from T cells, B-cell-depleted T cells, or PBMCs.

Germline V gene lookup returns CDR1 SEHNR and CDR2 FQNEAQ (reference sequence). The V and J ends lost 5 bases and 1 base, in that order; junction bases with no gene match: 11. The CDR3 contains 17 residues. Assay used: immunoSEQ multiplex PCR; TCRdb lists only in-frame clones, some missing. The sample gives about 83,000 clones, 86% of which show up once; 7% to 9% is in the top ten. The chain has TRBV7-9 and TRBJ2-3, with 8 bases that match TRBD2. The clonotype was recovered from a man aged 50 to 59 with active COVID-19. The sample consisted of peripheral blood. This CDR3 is CASSPLGISGGTDTQYF. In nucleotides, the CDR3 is TGTGCCAGCAGCCCGCTAGGGATTAGCGGGGGCACAGATACGCAGTATTTT.